These 27 T cell receptor beta chains share one sample of origin, sequenced in a study of T cell responses to AZD1222 COVID-19 vaccine. The repertoire was sequenced with immunoSEQ multiplex PCR; TCRdb's copy has only in-frame clones and lacks some. The profile shows about 130,000 clones, about nine tenths of them singletons. The sample in question was peripheral blood, obtained on day 0 of AZD1222 vaccination. These receptors were obtained from an adult in good health.

This clone was seen just once. The V call is TRBV7-2, the J call TRBJ2-7; 11 nucleotides match TRBD2. The CDR3 extends over 16 amino acids. V lost 5 bases to trimming and J lost 0 bases; unmatched junction nucleotides: 6. The germline V gene encodes CDR1 SGHTA and CDR2 FQGNSA. As DNA, the CDR3 is TGTGCCAGCAGCCCCACCCTAGCGGGGGGCTCCTACGAGCAGTACTTC. It is translated as CASSPTLAGGSYEQYF.

The chain recombines TRBV6-5 with TRBJ2-7; D is uncertain. Trimming removed 10 bases from V and 7 bases from J, with 17 bases in between. CDR3 length: 12 amino acids. Germline assignment: CDR1 MNHEY and CDR2 SVGAGI. The CDR3 sequence: CAKQRSSEEQYF. The CDR3 region has the DNA TGTGCCAAGCAGCGCTCCTCGGAGGAGCAGTACTTC.

The chain combines TRBV5-1 with TRBJ1-1, with D hard to call. V lost 4 bases and J 0 bases, leaving 10 bases between the germline ends. The CDR3 length is 14 residues. Germline V gene sequence: CDR1 SGHRS, CDR2 YFSETQ. CDR3 residues: CASSSTQMNTEAFF. The CDR3 bases are TGCGCCAGCAGCAGCACGCAGATGAACACTGAAGCTTTCTTT.

The chain recombines TRBV7-8 with TRBJ1-5; unclear D gene. The CDR3 extends over 13 amino acids. Deletions cut 2 bases from V and 7 bases from J, with 9 bases between. Germline CDR1 reads SGHVS; CDR2 reads FQNEAQ. Here the CDR3 reads CASSLSPGQPQHF. DNA for the CDR3: TGTGCCAGCAGCTTAAGTCCAGGACAGCCCCAGCATTTT.

This chain connects TRBV19 to TRBJ1-5; D perhaps matches TRBD1 (5 bases). Germline V gene sequence: CDR1 LNHDA, CDR2 SQIVND (reference sequence). This CDR3 is built from 15 residues. The V end lost 3 bases, the J end lost 4 bases, and 13 bases lay between the germline ends. CDR3 coding DNA: TGTGCCAGTAGTATCCCAGGGAACGGGAATCAGCCCCAGCATTTT. Translation: CASSIPGNGNQPQHF.

On this clone: This specimen includes other DNA sequences encoding the same CDR3. V gene TRBV27 combines with J gene TRBJ2-7, with 8 bases fitting TRBD1. CDR3 length equals 13 residues. J was trimmed by 3 bases and V by 3 bases; bases with no gene match: 1. Germline CDR1 and CDR2: MNHEY and SMNVEV (reference sequence). The CDR3 reads CASSFGTGYEQYF. The CDR3 nucleotides are TGTGCCAGCAGTTTTGGGACAGGCTACGAGCAGTACTTC.

The rearrangement links TRBV21-1 to TRBJ2-3; TRBD2, as called in the table, went unchecked against the DNA. TRBV21-1 is flagged as a pseudogene. The CDR3 totals 16 residues. The DNA of the CDR3 is TGTGCCAGCAGCCCGCCTACCCAAGCGGGCACAGATACGCAGTATTTT. Its protein product is CASSPPTQAGTDTQYF.

This clone was found once. The V and J genes are TRBV5-6 and TRBJ2-3; D not certain. The V gene lost 6 bases and the J gene lost 0 bases, with 11 bases spanning the gap. The CDR3 is made up of 14 amino acids. The V gene's germline CDR1 is SGHDT and CDR2 YYEEEE. The chain's CDR3 is CASMIGFSTDTQYF. CDR3 nucleotide sequence: TGTGCCAGCATGATAGGGTTTAGCACAGATACGCAGTATTTT.

V gene TRBV7-9 combines with J gene TRBJ2-7; D might be TRBD2 (5 bases). This CDR3 has 17 residues. Germline lookup yields CDR1 SEHNR and CDR2 FQNEAQ (reference sequence). Trimming took off 1 base at V and 4 bases at J, with 20 bases between the two ends. CDR3 nucleotide sequence: TGTGCCAGCAGCTTAGAGCCCGGGGAGTCGTCCTCTTACGAGCAGTACTTC. Amino acid sequence: CASSLEPGESSSYEQYF.

V usage is TRBV7-2 and J usage is TRBJ1-2, with TRBD1 matching over 10 bases. CDR1 and CDR2 (germline): SGHTA, FQGNSA. V lost 5 bases and J lost 6; bases outside the gene matches: 9. This CDR3 comprises 15 residues. CDR3 sequence reads: CASSNRDRGDNGYTF. The CDR3 DNA is TGTGCCAGCAGCAATAGGGACAGGGGCGATAATGGCTACACCTTC.

This chain connects TRBV11-2 to TRBJ1-6; D might be TRBD1 (5 bases). Trimming left V 1 base short and J 13 bases short, with 14 bases between. Per the germline V gene, CDR1 is SGHAT and CDR2 is FQNNGV. CDR3 length: 14 amino acids. The CDR3 sequence: CASSLGSQGRPLHF. Here the CDR3 DNA reads TGTGCCAGCAGCTTAGGTAGCCAGGGACGGCCCCTCCACTTT.

The V call is TRBV19, the J call TRBJ1-2; 9 bases match TRBD1. V lost 2 bases to trimming and J lost 9 bases; unmatched junction nucleotides: 7. The CDR3 extends over 14 amino acids. In germline, CDR1 is LNHDA, CDR2 SQIVND (reference sequence). For the CDR3, the DNA is TGTGCCAGTAGTATACTTCGGGACAGGGAACGCTACACCTTC. Translation gives CASSILRDRERYTF.

The chain uses TRBV6-5 and TRBJ1-2; the D is unclear. The CDR3 spans 13 residues. Trimming removed 6 bases at V and 1 base at J, with 9 bases between. Germline V gives CDR1 MNHEY, CDR2 SVGAGI. The CDR3 is CASRSTVNYGYTF. Written as DNA, the CDR3 is TGTGCCAGCAGATCCACAGTTAACTATGGCTACACCTTC.

V gene TRBV7-2 combines with J gene TRBJ1-3, with TRBD1 matching 9 bases. This CDR3 comprises 17 residues. Losses at the gene ends were 4 bases for V and 2 bases for J; bases not matched to a gene: 9. In germline, CDR1 is SGHTA, CDR2 FQGNSA. The CDR3 region is CASSSDRGIGPGNTIYF. In DNA form, the CDR3 reads TGTGCCAGCAGCTCAGACAGGGGGATCGGTCCTGGAAACACCATATATTTT. The complete variable domain, with remaining parts taken from reference TRBV7-2 and TRBJ1-3, reads GAGVSQSPSNKVTEKGKDVELRCDPISGHTALYWYRQSLGQGLEFLIYFQGNSAPDKSGLPSDRFSAERTGGSVSTLTIQRTQQEDSAVYLCASSSDRGIGPGNTIYFGEGSWLTVV.

The chain employs TRBV25-1 and TRBJ2-1, with TRBD2 matching 14 bases. With 11 bases clipped from V and 7 bases from J, the junction kept 16 bases outside the gene matches. Germline loops: CDR1 MGHDK, CDR2 SYGVNS. The CDR3 runs 17 residues. The CDR3 reads CASIPGLAGELGNEQFF. The CDR3, as DNA: TGTGCCTCAATCCCGGGACTAGCGGGGGAACTGGGGAATGAGCAGTTCTTC.

The genes are TRBV19 and TRBJ1-6; D gene ambiguous. Germline values: CDR1 LNHDA, CDR2 SQIVND (reference sequence). This CDR3 has 14 amino acids. V lost 6 bases and J 7 bases, leaving 13 bases between the germline ends. Here the CDR3 DNA reads TGTGCCAGTAGGCCACCGGATCGGAATTCACCCCTCCACTTT. Translating it yields CASRPPDRNSPLHF.

The V call is TRBV11-2, the J call TRBJ1-1; TRBD1 matches 8 bases. In germline, CDR1 is SGHAT, CDR2 FQNNGV. The J segment lost 0 bases and the V segment lost 2 bases, leaving 8 bases of the junction unmatched. This CDR3 region has 17 residues. The CDR3 loop reads CASSLRAGGFMNTEAFF. Written as DNA, the CDR3 is TGTGCCAGCAGCTTACGGGCAGGGGGCTTCATGAACACTGAAGCTTTCTTT.

CDR3 sequence: CASSLYGGASKRTGGYTF. CDR3 bases: TGTGCCAGCAGCTTATACGGAGGCGCATCCAAAAGGACGGGTGGCTACACCTTC. The chain uses TRBV7-8 and TRBJ1-2; no clear D. This CDR3 is 18 amino acids long. V lost 2 bases to trimming and J lost 7 bases, with 26 bases between them. Germline-derived CDR1 and CDR2 are SGHVS and FQNEAQ.

V is TRBV11-2 and J is TRBJ2-7; possibly TRBD1 or TRBD2 for D (5 bases each). The V gene lost 5 bases and the J gene lost 8 bases, with 13 bases spanning the gap. This CDR3 comprises 12 residues. Germline CDR1 SGHAT, CDR2 FQNNGV. The DNA of the CDR3 is TGTGCCAGCAGCCTGATACCGGGGCAGCAGTACTTC. Translating gives CASSLIPGQQYF.

This clone appeared a single time. This sequence joins TRBV19 and TRBJ2-5, with 14 bases matching TRBD2. V shed 8 bases and J 1 base; nucleotides not matched to a gene: 9. The germline CDR1 and CDR2 sequences are LNHDA and SQIVND (reference sequence). There are 17 residues in the CDR3. The CDR3 region is CASGTGTSGGFQETQYF. The CDR3 DNA sequence: TGTGCCAGTGGAACCGGGACTAGCGGGGGCTTCCAAGAGACCCAGTACTTC.

The CDR3 is CASSQSTAARANVLTF. The CDR3 bases are TGTGCCAGCAGCCAATCCACCGCAGCCAGGGCCAACGTCCTGACTTTC. This sequence joins TRBV4-2 and TRBJ2-6; D remains unclear. The germline CDR1 and CDR2 sequences are LGHNA and YNFKEQ. The CDR3 has 16 amino acids. V shed 2 bases and J shed 5 bases, with 13 bases lying between them.

This sequence joins TRBV18 and TRBJ1-5; 7 bases fit TRBD1. Germline V CDR1 and CDR2: KGHSH, LQKENI. The V and J ends lost 4 bases and 8 bases, in that order; junction bases with no gene match: 14. CDR3 length equals 16 residues. CDR3 nucleotides: TGTGCCAGCTCACGTTACAGGGGATGGGGGATCAAGCCCCAGCATTTT. Translation gives CASSRYRGWGIKPQHF.

The chain joins TRBV13 to TRBJ2-3; unclear D gene. The CDR3 spans 16 residues. V gave up 4 bases and J gave up 2 bases, with 16 bases separating them. CDR1 is PRHDT and CDR2 is FYEKMQ in the germline V gene (reference sequence). As DNA, the CDR3 is TGTGCCAGCAGCTCCGCGGCTCTAGTATCCACAGATACGCAGTATTTT. Residues: CASSSAALVSTDTQYF. The complete variable domain, with remaining parts taken from reference TRBV13 and TRBJ2-3, reads AAGVIQSPRHLIKEKRETATLKCYPIPRHDTVYWYQQGPGQDPQFLISFYEKMQSDKGSIPDRFSAQQFSDYHSELNMSSLELGDSALYFCASSSAALVSTDTQYFGPGTRLTVL.

The gene calls are TRBV5-6 and TRBJ1-1; D call uncertain. This CDR3 has 18 amino acids. The germline CDR1 and CDR2 sequences are SGHDT and YYEEEE. V lost 0 bases to trimming and J lost 4 bases, with 22 bases between them. The CDR3 protein is CASSLGFKWLPDFTEAFF. The CDR3, as DNA: TGTGCCAGCAGCTTGGGTTTCAAGTGGTTACCTGACTTCACTGAAGCTTTCTTT.

This clone was recorded only once. The chain recombines TRBV28 with TRBJ2-1; D might be TRBD2 (6 bases). The CDR3 runs 15 residues. V was shortened by 7 bases and J by 2 bases, with 15 bases between the two germline ends. CDR1 and CDR2 from the germline V gene are MDHEN and SYDVKM. CDR3 nucleotide sequence: TGTGCCAGCATCCCGGGTGGGGAGGCCTACAATGAGCAGTTCTTC. As protein: CASIPGGEAYNEQFF.

CDR3 sequence: CSASGLAGAITGELFF. The CDR3, as DNA: TGCAGCGCATCGGGACTAGCGGGGGCCATCACCGGGGAGCTGTTTTTT. J is TRBJ2-2 and V is TRBV29-1, with 14 nucleotides matching TRBD2. This CDR3 has 16 residues. The V segment lost 7 bases and the J segment 4 bases; nucleotides outside the gene matches: 8. CDR1 is SQVTM and CDR2 is ANQGSEA in the germline V gene.

This rearrangement joins TRBV24-1 to TRBJ2-5, with D possibly being TRBD2 (7 bases). The CDR3 contains 16 residues. Between the trimmed V and J ends, which lost 3 bases and 4 bases, there was a span of 17 bases. CDR1 and CDR2 (germline): KGHDR, SFDVKD. Here the CDR3 DNA reads TGTGCCACCAGTGATCTTCGGGGGGCCGGTATAGAGACCCAGTACTTC. It translates to CATSDLRGAGIETQYF.